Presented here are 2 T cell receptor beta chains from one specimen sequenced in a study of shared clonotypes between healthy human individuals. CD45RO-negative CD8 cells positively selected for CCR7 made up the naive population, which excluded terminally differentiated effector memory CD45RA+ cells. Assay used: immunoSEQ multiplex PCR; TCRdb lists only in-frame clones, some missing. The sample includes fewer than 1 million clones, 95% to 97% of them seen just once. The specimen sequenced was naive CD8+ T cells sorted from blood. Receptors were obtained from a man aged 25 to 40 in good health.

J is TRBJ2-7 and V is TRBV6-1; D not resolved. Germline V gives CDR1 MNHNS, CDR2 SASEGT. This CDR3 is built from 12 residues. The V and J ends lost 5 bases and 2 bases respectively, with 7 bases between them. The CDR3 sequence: CASSQQAYEQYF. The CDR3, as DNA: TGTGCCAGCAGTCAACAAGCCTACGAGCAGTACTTC.

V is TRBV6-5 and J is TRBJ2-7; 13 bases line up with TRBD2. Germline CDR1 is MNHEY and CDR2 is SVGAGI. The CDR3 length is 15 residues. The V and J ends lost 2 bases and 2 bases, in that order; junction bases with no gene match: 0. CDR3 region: CASSYGLAGAYEQYF. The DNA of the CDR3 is TGTGCCAGCAGTTACGGACTAGCGGGAGCCTACGAGCAGTACTTC.